The sequence of this TCR beta chain was determined in a study of technical replicates of blood from a few donors. Trimming removed 2 bases at V and 1 base at J, with 11 bases between. CDR3 size: 15 residues. The germline gives CDR1 SGHVS, CDR2 FNYEAQ. Profiling relied on immunoSEQ multiplex PCR, and the TCRdb table lists in-frame clones only, not all of them. Counted here are about 83,000 clones, roughly nine tenths occurring once; the ten biggest clones make up around 0.25%. The V call is TRBV7-6, the J call TRBJ1-1; maybe TRBD1 (6 bases). This clonotype originated in a human donor in good health. Sequenced material: T cells isolated from PBMCs. CDR3 in amino acids: CASSLFTGTNTEAFF. The CDR3 DNA reads TGTGCCAGCAGCTTATTTACAGGGACGAACACTGAAGCTTTCTTT. Variable domain in full (rest from reference TRBV7-6 and TRBJ1-1): GAGVSQSPRYKVTKRGQDVALRCDPISGHVSLYWYRQALGQGPEFLTYFNYEAQQDKSGLPNDRFSAERPEGSISTLTIQRTEQRDSAMYRCASSLFTGTNTEAFFGQGTRLTVV.